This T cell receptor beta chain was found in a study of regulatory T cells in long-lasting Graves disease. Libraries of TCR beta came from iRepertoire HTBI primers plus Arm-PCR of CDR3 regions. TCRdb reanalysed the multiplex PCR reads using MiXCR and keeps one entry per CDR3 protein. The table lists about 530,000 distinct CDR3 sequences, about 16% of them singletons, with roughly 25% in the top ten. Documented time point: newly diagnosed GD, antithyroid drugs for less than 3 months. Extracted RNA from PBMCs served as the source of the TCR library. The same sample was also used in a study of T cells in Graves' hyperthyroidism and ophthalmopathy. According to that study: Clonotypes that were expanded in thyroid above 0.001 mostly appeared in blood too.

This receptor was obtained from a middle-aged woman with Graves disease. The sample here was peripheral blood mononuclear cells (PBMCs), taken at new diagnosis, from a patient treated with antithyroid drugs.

The CDR3: CASIPWGQGVSEAFF. CDR3 nucleotide sequence: TGTGCCAGTATTCCTTGGGGACAGGGGGTATCTGAAGCTTTCTTT. The gene calls are TRBV19 and TRBJ1-1; the match to TRBD1 covers 11 bases. V shed 7 bases and J 6 bases; nucleotides not matched to a gene: 10. From germline, CDR1 is LNHDA and CDR2 SQIVND (reference sequence). This CDR3 region has 15 residues.